This TCR beta chain came from a study of blood T cell repertoires in COVID-19 (dated by TCRdb to the early 2020s). Regarding the study in general: The collaborator samples originated in the United States, Italy and Spain and spanned the acute and convalescent phases of COVID-19. The material from the prospective study consisted of cDNA or gDNA derived from T cells, B-cell-depleted T cells, or PBMCs. Sample metadata almost always included a de-identified subject ID, COVID-19 status, age in years and sex. The dataset comprised deeply sampled blood TCRbeta repertoires from subjects exposed to, actively infected with, or recovered from COVID-19. HLA class I and class II types, where available, came from metadata supplied by the sample provider rather than from assay-based typing. Samples came from the ongoing ImmuneRACE study (first 160 participants) plus 1,254 subjects from 6 global collaborators. The repertoires were released in a freely available public database intended as a resource for research on the immune response to SARS-CoV-2.

The study at large found these results: How much clinical and demographic metadata was included differed by source and by participant, and the metadata was provided uncurated.

CDR1 and CDR2 are drawn from the germline V gene (reference sequence): LNHNV, YYDKDF. The CDR3 covers 14 residues, taking in both the cysteine and the phenylalanine. Left in the record is the CDR3 DNA by itself, 42 bases read in frame from the first base. Trimming leaves V shorter by 0 bases and J shorter by 4 bases, with the junction holding 0 bases beyond the gene matches. TCRbeta CDR3 regions were amplified from genomic DNA by means of the immunoSEQ Assay, a bias-controlled multiplex PCR. The authors processed their data as follows. Within the assay, amplification of reference gene primers was used to estimate how many nucleated cells each sample contained. To quantify the absolute abundance of each unique TCRbeta CDR3 rearrangement, sequence reads were collapsed and filtered. For each sample, productive Simpson clonality was calculated by taking the square root of Simpson's diversity index across productive rearrangements. Not all clones reach the TCRdb copy of this immuneACCESS table, which keeps in-frame sequences only. Checked studies attribute under half of the gap to unresolved V genes and leave the rest unexplained. D and trimming were read from the DNA, whereas the V and J calls and clone size are those reported in that table. This sample comprises about 260,000 clones, around 87% of them detected only once. Approximately 1.5% of the sample is held by the ten biggest clonotypes.

A note on this clone: The target of this receptor is not known. Per-base quality was not reported, and no clone a single base away is much larger than it.

Samples from volunteer blood donors who had recovered from COVID-19 were contributed by a second Seattle source. The collaborating institutions used their own protocols to collect whole blood in K2EDTA tubes. For TCRbeta analysis, collaborators shipped samples as frozen whole blood, isolated PBMCs, or DNA extracted from either of those sample types. The receptor chain draws on TRBV15 and TRBJ2-5; the junction holds 9 bases that match TRBD1. The sequencing input was peripheral blood. The source is a woman aged 40 to 50 who had recovered from COVID-19. The CDR3 sequence is CATSREGQGETQYF. Here is the DNA: TGTGCCACCAGCAGAGAGGGACAGGGAGAGACCCAGTACTTC.